One and the same sample provided the 20 T cell receptor beta chains below, sequenced in a study of blood T cell repertoires in COVID-19. Profiled with immunoSEQ multiplex PCR; TCRdb holds only in-frame clones, not every one. The sample carries 150,000 or so clones, approximately 82% recorded once. The sequenced sample was PBMCs or T cells enriched from blood (not recorded which). The receptor source for this set is a man between 60 and 75 years old who had recovered from COVID-19.

The chain combines TRBV5-1 with TRBJ2-1; 9 nucleotides align to TRBD2. CDR3 length: 15 residues. Per germline, CDR1 SGHRS and CDR2 YFSETQ. V was pared by 5 bases and J by 8 bases, with 11 bases of the junction left unmatched. The CDR3 here is CASRPLAGRIHEQFF. The DNA for the CDR3 is TGCGCCAGCAGGCCCCTAGCGGGGCGTATACATGAGCAGTTCTTC.

The table lists this clone with a count of one. The chain's CDR3 is CASSDFLAGGYNEQFF. CDR3 DNA: TGTGCCAGCAGTGACTTCCTAGCGGGAGGATACAATGAGCAGTTCTTC. V and J are TRBV6-1 and TRBJ2-1, with 11 bases lining up with TRBD2. This CDR3 spans 16 amino acids. Germline V gene lookup returns CDR1 MNHNS and CDR2 SASEGT. V gave up 3 bases and J gave up 4 bases; unmatched junction bases: 5.

The chain links TRBV10-3 to TRBJ2-3, with 9 bases identical to TRBD2. With 7 bases clipped from V and 2 bases from J, the junction kept 13 bases outside the gene matches. The CDR3 covers 17 residues. The V gene's germline CDR1 is ENHRY and CDR2 SYGVKD. The CDR3 region has the DNA TGTGCCATCATGGGTGTTAGCGGGAGTTCCCCCACAGATACGCAGTATTTT. Protein: CAIMGVSGSSPTDTQYF.

This clone was seen a single time. The chain carries TRBV7-2 and TRBJ1-3, with 7 bases identical to TRBD1. Germline loops: CDR1 SGHTA, CDR2 FQGNSA. The junction had 6 bases not matched to a gene; V was cut back by 5 bases and J by 5 bases. The CDR3 is 14 residues long. This CDR3 is CASSPGTARNTIYF. In DNA form, the CDR3 reads TGTGCCAGCAGCCCAGGGACAGCCCGAAACACCATATATTTT.

CDR3 amino acids: CASSQSNYGYTF. The CDR3 nucleotides read TGTGCCAGCAGTCAGTCTAACTATGGCTACACCTTC. The V gene is TRBV2, the J gene TRBJ1-2; D unclear. CDR1 and CDR2 (germline): SNHLY, FYNNEI. The CDR3 is made up of 12 amino acids. Trimming left V 5 bases short and J 0 bases short, with 4 bases between.

The chain is built from TRBV2 and TRBJ1-2; 9 bases agree with TRBD1. From germline, CDR1 is SNHLY and CDR2 FYNNEI. The ends lost 11 bases at V and 5 bases at J; junction bases unmatched: 15. The length of the CDR3 is 15 residues. CDR3 nucleotide sequence: TGTGCCGACTCCCCGACGACAGGGGGAGGTTATGGCTACACCTTC. Its translation: CADSPTTGGGYGYTF.

The chain uses TRBV6-1 and TRBJ1-5, with a weak D call TRBD1 (5 bases). V was cut by 1 base and J by 2 bases, with 18 bases left in between. The CDR3 spans 18 residues. Germline loops: CDR1 MNHNS, CDR2 SASEGT. For the CDR3, the DNA is TGTGCCAGCAGTGAAGAAGGGGTCAGGCCAGATGGCAATCAGCCCCAGCATTTT. It translates to CASSEEGVRPDGNQPQHF.

The V and J genes are TRBV24-1 and TRBJ2-7; D gene ambiguous. The CDR3 covers 15 residues. Germline lookup yields CDR1 KGHDR and CDR2 SFDVKD. V was shortened by 2 bases and J by 5 bases, with 15 bases between the two germline ends. This CDR3 reads CATSDSSRISHEQYF. The DNA of the CDR3 is TGTGCCACCAGTGATTCGTCGAGAATTAGTCACGAGCAGTACTTC.

V is TRBV7-9 and J is TRBJ1-5, with 7 bases matching TRBD1. V shed 5 bases and J 9 bases; nucleotides not matched to a gene: 4. The CDR3 is 12 amino acids. Germline lookup yields CDR1 SEHNR and CDR2 FQNEAQ (reference sequence). Here the CDR3 DNA reads TGTGCCAGCAGCGCAGGGGGTGCGCCCCAGCATTTT. Amino acids: CASSAGGAPQHF.

The rearrangement joins TRBV9 to TRBJ1-2; a possible D gene is TRBD1 (6 bases). From germline, CDR1 is SGDLS and CDR2 YYNGEE. There are 15 residues in the CDR3. Trimming cost V 1 base and J 4 bases, with 14 bases left between them. CDR3 DNA: TGTGCCAGCAGCGTAATGTCTACAGGGACCTATGGCTACACCTTC. This encodes CASSVMSTGTYGYTF.

The genes are TRBV14 and TRBJ2-7, with 10 bases identical to TRBD1. This CDR3 spans 14 amino acids. Germline V lookup: CDR1 SGHDN, CDR2 FVKESK. V lost 5 bases and J lost 6; bases outside the gene matches: 7. The CDR3 nucleotides read TGTGCCAGCAGCAGGGACAGGGGTTCTGCCGAGCAGTACTTC. This translates into CASSRDRGSAEQYF. Full variable domain (missing parts from reference TRBV14 and TRBJ2-7): EAGVTQFPSHSVIEKGQTVTLRCDPISGHDNLYWYRRVMGKEIKFLLHFVKESKQDESGMPNNRFLAERTGGTYSTLKVQPAELEDSGVYFCASSRDRGSAEQYFGPGTRLTVT.

The gene calls are TRBV27 and TRBJ1-1; TRBD1 might be the D (5 bases). Germline V gene lookup returns CDR1 MNHEY and CDR2 SMNVEV (reference sequence). This CDR3 has 13 residues. V was pared by 6 bases and J by 5 bases, with 13 bases between. CDR3 DNA: TGTGCCAGCAGGTCTAGGGGTTTGACTGAAGCTTTCTTT. It is translated as CASRSRGLTEAFF.

V usage is TRBV5-4 and J usage is TRBJ2-6, with D maybe TRBD1 (5 bases). Per the germline V gene, CDR1 is SGHNT and CDR2 is YYREEE (reference sequence). Trimming cost V 0 bases and J 2 bases, with 18 bases left between them. This CDR3 spans 19 amino acids. CDR3 loop: CASSLGRAKFFAGANVLTF. For the CDR3, the DNA is TGTGCCAGCAGCTTGGGCAGGGCAAAATTTTTCGCTGGGGCCAACGTCCTGACTTTC. Full variable domain (remainder filled in from reference TRBV5-4 and TRBJ2-6): ETGVTQSPTHLIKTRGQQVTLRCSSQSGHNTVSWYQQALGQGPQFIFQYYREEENGRGNFPPRFSGLQFPNYSSELNVNALELDDSALYLCASSLGRAKFFAGANVLTFGAGSRLTVL.

At least ten counts were recorded for this clone. CDR3 in amino acids: CASSGTGEVSGYTF. CDR3 nucleotides: TGTGCCAGCAGTGGGACAGGGGAAGTTTCTGGCTACACCTTC. V usage is TRBV2 and J usage is TRBJ1-2; 9 bases fit TRBD1. The V gene's germline CDR1 is SNHLY and CDR2 FYNNEI. Trimming removed 4 bases from V and 7 bases from J; junction bases left unmatched: 7. The CDR3 extends over 14 amino acids.

The chain is built from TRBV6-5 and TRBJ1-3, with D perhaps TRBD1 (6 bases). The length of the CDR3 is 14 residues. The germline V gene encodes CDR1 MNHEY and CDR2 SVGAGI. Trimming removed 5 bases at V and 5 bases at J, with 13 bases between. CDR3 nucleotides: TGTGCCAGCAGTCCACCCGGGACAAGAAACACCATATATTTT. Translation: CASSPPGTRNTIYF.

V and J are TRBV28 and TRBJ2-2; D possibly corresponds to TRBD2 (5 bases). The length of the CDR3 is 16 residues. The germline V gene has CDR1 MDHEN and CDR2 SYDVKM. The ends were cut back, 8 bases at V and 7 bases at J, with 23 bases in the middle. Written as DNA, the CDR3 is TGTGCCAGCCTTGCACCATGGGCCCCCGGGGACGGGGAGCTGTTTTTT. Translating gives CASLAPWAPGDGELFF.

This clone was seen more than once but under ten times. V and J are TRBV28 and TRBJ2-5; 7 positions agree with TRBD1. The V gene end was trimmed by 7 bases and the J gene end by 5 bases; junction bases not matched to a gene: 7. Germline CDR1 MDHEN, CDR2 SYDVKM. The CDR3 sequence is 13 residues long. CDR3 sequence (DNA): TGTGCCAGCACCCGACAGGGTTTGGAGACCCAGTACTTC. It specifies CASTRQGLETQYF.

The rearrangement links TRBV10-3 to TRBJ2-1, with 13 positions matching TRBD2. J lost 6 bases, V lost 7 bases, and 3 bases had no gene match. The germline gives CDR1 ENHRY, CDR2 SYGVKD. The CDR3 spans 14 residues. The CDR3 nucleotides are TGTGCCATCACCCGGACTAGCGGGAGCAATGAGCAGTTCTTC. This translates into CAITRTSGSNEQFF.

V and J are TRBV5-1 and TRBJ2-2; D is unresolved. Looked up from germline, CDR1 is SGHRS and CDR2 is YFSETQ. V lost 7 bases, J lost 0 bases, and 13 bases lay in between. This CDR3 has 15 residues. The CDR3 nucleotides read TGCGCCAGCCCCATCCCTCCAGCGAACACCGGGGAGCTGTTTTTT. Amino acids: CASPIPPANTGELFF. Complete variable domain (other parts from reference TRBV5-1 and TRBJ2-2): KAGVTQTPRYLIKTRGQQVTLSCSPISGHRSVSWYQQTPGQGLQFLFEYFSETQRNKGNFPGRFSGRQFSNSRSEMNVSTLELGDSALYLCASPIPPANTGELFFGEGSRLTVL.

The rearrangement joins TRBV29-1 to TRBJ1-1, with 7 bases matching TRBD1. CDR1 SQVTM and CDR2 ANQGSEA come from the germline V gene. The CDR3 spans 12 residues. J was trimmed by 7 bases and V by 6 bases; bases with no gene match: 8. CDR3 in amino acids: CSVKPGGGEAFF. DNA of the CDR3: TGCAGCGTGAAGCCAGGGGGAGGTGAAGCTTTCTTT.